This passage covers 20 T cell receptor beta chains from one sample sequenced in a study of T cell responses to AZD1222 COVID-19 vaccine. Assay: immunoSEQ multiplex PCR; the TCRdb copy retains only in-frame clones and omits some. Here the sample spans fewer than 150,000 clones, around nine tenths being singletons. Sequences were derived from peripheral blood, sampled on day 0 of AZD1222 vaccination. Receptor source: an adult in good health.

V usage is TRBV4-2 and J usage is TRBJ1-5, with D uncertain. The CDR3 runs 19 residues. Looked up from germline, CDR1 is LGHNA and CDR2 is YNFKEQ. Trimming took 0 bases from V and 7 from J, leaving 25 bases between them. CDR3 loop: CASSQDEGVLGSGVQPQHF. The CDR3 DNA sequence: TGTGCCAGCAGCCAAGATGAAGGAGTGCTTGGAAGCGGGGTCCAGCCCCAGCATTTT.

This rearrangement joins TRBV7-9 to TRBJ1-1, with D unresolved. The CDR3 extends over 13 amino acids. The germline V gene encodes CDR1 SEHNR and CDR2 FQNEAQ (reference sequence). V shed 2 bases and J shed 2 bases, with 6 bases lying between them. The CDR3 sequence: CASSLKSNTEAFF. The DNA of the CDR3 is TGTGCCAGCAGCTTAAAGTCAAACACTGAAGCTTTCTTT.

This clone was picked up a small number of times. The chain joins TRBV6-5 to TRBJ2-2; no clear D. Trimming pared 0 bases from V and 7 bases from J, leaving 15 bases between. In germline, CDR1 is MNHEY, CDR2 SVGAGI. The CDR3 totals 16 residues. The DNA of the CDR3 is TGTGCCAGCAGTTACTCGGCCCCTATCCGGGTCGGGGAGCTGTTTTTT. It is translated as CASSYSAPIRVGELFF.

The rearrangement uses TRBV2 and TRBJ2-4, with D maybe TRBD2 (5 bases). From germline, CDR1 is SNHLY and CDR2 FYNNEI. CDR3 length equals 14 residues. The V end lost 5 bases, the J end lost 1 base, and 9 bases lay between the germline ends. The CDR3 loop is CASSPDFAKNIQYF. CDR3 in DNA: TGTGCCAGCAGTCCGGACTTCGCCAAAAACATTCAGTACTTC.

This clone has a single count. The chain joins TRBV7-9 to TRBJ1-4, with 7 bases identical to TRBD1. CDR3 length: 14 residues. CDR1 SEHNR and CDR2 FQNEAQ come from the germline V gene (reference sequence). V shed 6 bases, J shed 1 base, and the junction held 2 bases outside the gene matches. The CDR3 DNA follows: TGTGCCAGCAGTCACAGGGGAACTAATGAAAAACTGTTTTTT. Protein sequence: CASSHRGTNEKLFF.

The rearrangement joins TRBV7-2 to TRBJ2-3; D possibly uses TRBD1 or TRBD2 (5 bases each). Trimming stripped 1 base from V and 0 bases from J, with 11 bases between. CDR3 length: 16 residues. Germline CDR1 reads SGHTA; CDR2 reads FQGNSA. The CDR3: CASSLGSGASTDTQYF. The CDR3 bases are TGTGCCAGCAGCTTAGGGTCCGGGGCCAGCACAGATACGCAGTATTTT.

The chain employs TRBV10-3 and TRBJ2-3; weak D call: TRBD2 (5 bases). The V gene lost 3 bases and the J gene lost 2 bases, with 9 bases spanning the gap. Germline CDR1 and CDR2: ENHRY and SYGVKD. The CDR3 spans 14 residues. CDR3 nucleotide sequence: TGTGCCATCAGTGACCCGGGAAACACAGATACGCAGTATTTT. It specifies CAISDPGNTDTQYF.

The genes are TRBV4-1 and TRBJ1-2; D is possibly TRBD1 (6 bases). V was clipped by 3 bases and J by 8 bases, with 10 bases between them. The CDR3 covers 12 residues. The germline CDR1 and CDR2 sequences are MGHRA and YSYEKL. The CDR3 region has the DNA TGCGCCAGCAGCCAGTCAGGGGTCGGCTACACCTTC. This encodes CASSQSGVGYTF.

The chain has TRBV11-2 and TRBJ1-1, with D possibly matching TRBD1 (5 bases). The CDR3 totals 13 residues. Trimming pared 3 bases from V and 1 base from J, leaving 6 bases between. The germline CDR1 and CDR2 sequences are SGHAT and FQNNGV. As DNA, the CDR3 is TGTGCCAGCAGCTTTGGACAGAACACTGAAGCTTTCTTT. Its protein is CASSFGQNTEAFF.

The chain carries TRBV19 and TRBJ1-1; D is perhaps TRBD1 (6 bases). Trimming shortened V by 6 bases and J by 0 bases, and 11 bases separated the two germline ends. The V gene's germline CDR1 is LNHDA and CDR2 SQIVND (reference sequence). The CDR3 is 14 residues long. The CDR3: CASRTGGLNTEAFF. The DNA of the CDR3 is TGTGCCAGTAGGACAGGAGGATTGAACACTGAAGCTTTCTTT.

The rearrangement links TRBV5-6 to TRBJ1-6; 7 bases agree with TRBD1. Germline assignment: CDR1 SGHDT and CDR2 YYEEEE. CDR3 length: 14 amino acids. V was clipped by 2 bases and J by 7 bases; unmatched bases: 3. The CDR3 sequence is CASSFGTENSPLHF. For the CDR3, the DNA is TGTGCCAGCAGCTTCGGGACAGAAAATTCACCCCTCCACTTT.

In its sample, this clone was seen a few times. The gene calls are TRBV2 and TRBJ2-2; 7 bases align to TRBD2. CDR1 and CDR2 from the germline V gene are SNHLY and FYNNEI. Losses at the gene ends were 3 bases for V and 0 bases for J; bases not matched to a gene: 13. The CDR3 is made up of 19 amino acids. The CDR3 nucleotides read TGTGCCAGCAGTGAGGAACTAGCGAGTCTTCTCGCGAACACCGGGGAGCTGTTTTTT. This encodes CASSEELASLLANTGELFF.

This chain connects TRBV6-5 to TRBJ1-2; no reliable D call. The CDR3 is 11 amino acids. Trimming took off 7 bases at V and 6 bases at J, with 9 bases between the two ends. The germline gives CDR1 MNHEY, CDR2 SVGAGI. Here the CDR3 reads CASMEVNGYTF. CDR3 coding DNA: TGTGCCAGCATGGAGGTCAATGGCTACACCTTC.

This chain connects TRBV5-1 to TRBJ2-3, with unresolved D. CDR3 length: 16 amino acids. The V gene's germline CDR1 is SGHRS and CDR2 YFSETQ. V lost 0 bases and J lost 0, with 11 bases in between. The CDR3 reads CASSLVRFASTDTQYF. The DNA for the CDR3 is TGCGCCAGCAGCTTGGTTAGGTTCGCTAGCACAGATACGCAGTATTTT.

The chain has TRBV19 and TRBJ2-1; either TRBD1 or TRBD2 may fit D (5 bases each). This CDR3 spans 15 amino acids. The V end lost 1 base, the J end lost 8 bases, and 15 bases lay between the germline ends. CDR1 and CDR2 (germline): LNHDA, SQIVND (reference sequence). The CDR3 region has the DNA TGTGCCAGTAGTATAGCAGGACGCCGGGGCCATGAGCAGTTCTTC. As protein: CASSIAGRRGHEQFF.

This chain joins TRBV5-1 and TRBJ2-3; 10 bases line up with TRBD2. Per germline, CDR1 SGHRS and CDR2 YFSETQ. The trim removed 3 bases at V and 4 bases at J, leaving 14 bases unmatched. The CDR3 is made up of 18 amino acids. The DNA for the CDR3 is TGCGCCAGCAGCTCCCCCTTTCTGCTAGCGGGAGTGGCAGATACGCAGTATTTT. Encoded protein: CASSSPFLLAGVADTQYF.

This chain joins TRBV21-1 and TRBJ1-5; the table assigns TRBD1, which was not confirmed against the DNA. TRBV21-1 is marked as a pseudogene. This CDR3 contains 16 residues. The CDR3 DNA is TGTGCCAGCAGCACGCTAGGACAGGCCGGGGAGCAGCCCCAGCATTTT. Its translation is CASSTLGQAGEQPQHF.

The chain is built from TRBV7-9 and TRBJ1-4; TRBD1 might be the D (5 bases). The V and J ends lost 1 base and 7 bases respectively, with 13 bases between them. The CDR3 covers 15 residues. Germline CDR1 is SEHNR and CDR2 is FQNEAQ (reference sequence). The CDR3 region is CASSLGQGASEKLFF. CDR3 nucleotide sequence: TGTGCCAGCAGCTTAGGTCAAGGGGCTAGTGAAAAACTGTTTTTT. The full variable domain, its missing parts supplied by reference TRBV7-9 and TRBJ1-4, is DTGVSQNPRHKITKRGQNVTFRCDPISEHNRLYWYRQTLGQGPEFLTYFQNEAQLEKSRLLSDRFSAERPKGSFSTLEIQRTEQGDSAMYLCASSLGQGASEKLFFGSGTQLSVL.

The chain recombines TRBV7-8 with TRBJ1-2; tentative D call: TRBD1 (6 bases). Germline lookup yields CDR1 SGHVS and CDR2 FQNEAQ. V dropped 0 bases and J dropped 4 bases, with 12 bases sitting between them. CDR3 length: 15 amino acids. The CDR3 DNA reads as TGTGCCAGCAGCTTAGCGGGGACACAACCCTATGGCTACACCTTC. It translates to CASSLAGTQPYGYTF.

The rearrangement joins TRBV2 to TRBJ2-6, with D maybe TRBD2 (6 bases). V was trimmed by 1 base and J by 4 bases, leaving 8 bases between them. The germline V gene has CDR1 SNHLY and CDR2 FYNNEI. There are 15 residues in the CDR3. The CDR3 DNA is TGTGCCAGCAGTGAAGGGGGGGTCGGGGCCAACGTCCTGACTTTC. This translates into CASSEGGVGANVLTF.